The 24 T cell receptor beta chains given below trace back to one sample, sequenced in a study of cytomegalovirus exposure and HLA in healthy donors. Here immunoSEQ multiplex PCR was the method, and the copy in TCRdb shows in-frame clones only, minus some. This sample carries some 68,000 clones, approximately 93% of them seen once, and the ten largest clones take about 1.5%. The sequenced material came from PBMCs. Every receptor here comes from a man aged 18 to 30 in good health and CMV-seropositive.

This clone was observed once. The CDR3 sequence is CASSARLDNEQFF. The CDR3 nucleotides are TGTGCCAGCAGCGCCAGACTAGACAATGAGCAGTTCTTC. The genes are TRBV7-9 and TRBJ2-1; D perhaps matches TRBD2 (6 bases). V lost 5 bases, J lost 5 bases, and 10 bases lay in between. CDR3 length: 13 amino acids. Per the germline V gene, CDR1 is SEHNR and CDR2 is FQNEAQ (reference sequence).

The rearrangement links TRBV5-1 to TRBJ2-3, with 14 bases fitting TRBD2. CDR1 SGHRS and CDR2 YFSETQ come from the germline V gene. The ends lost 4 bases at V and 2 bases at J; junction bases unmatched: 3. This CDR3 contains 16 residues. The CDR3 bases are TGCGCCAGCAGCGGACTAGCGGGGGGCCTCACAGATACGCAGTATTTT. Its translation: CASSGLAGGLTDTQYF.

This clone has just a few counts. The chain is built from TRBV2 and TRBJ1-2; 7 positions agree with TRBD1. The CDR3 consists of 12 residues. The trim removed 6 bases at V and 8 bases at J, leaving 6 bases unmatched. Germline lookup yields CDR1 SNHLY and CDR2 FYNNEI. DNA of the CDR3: TGTGCCAGCAGACTGGACAGGTTCGGCTACACCTTC. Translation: CASRLDRFGYTF.

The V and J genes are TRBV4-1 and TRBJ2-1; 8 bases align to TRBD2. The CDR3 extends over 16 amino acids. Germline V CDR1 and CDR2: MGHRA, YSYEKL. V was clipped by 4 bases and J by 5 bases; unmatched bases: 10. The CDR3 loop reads CASSRLGLVSHNEQFF. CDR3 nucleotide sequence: TGCGCCAGCAGCCGGCTGGGACTAGTGTCACACAATGAGCAGTTCTTC.

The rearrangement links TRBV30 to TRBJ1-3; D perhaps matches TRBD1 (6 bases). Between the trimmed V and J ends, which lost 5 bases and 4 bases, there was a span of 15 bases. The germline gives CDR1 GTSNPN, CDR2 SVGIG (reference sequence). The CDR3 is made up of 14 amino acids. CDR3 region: CAWAAGVTGNTIYF. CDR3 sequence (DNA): TGTGCCTGGGCTGCAGGGGTTACGGGAAACACCATATATTTT.

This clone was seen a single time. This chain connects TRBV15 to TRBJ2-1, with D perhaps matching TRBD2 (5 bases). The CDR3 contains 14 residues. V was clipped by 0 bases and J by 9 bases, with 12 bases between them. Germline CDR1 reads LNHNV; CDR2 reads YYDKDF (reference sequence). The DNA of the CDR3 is TGTGCCACCAGCAGAGATCGAGGGTTAAGTGAGCAGTTCTTC. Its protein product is CATSRDRGLSEQFF.

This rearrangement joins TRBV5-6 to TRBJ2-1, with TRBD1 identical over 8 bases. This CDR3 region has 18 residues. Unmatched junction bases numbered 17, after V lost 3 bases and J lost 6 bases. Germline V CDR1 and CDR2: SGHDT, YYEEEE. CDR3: CASSSDFQGPGQGNEQFF. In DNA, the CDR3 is TGTGCCAGCAGCTCCGATTTCCAAGGGCCAGGACAGGGCAATGAGCAGTTCTTC.

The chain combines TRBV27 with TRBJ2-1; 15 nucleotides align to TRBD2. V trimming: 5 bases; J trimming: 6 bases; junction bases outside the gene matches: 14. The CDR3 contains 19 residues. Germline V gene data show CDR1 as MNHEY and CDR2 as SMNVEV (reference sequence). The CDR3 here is CASSIHRGGLAGGGNEQFF. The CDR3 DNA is TGTGCCAGCAGTATACACAGGGGGGGACTAGCGGGGGGAGGCAATGAGCAGTTCTTC.

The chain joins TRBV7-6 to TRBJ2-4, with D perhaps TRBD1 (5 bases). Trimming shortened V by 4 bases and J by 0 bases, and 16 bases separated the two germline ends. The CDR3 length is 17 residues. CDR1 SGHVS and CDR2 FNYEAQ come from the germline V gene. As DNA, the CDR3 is TGTGCCAGCAGCTCCCTAATGGGGCAATTAGCCAAAAACATTCAGTACTTC. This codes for CASSSLMGQLAKNIQYF.

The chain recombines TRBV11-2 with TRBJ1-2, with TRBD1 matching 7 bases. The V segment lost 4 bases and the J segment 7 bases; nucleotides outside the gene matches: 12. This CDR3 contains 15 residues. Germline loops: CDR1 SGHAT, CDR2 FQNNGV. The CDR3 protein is CASSSPGTANFGYTF. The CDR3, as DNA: TGTGCCAGCAGCTCACCCGGGACAGCAAATTTTGGCTACACCTTC.

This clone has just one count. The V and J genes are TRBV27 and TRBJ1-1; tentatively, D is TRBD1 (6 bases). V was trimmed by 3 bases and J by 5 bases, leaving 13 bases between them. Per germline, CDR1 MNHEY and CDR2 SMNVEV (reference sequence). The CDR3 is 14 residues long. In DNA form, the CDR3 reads TGTGCCAGCAGTTTCGCAGGGGCAGAAACTGAAGCTTTCTTT. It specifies CASSFAGAETEAFF.

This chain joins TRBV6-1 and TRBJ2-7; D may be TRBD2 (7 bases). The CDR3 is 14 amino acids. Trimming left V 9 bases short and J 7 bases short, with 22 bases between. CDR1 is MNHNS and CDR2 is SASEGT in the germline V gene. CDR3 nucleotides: TGTGCCAGGGGGGGGCGAGGGCCTTACAATGAGCAGTACTTC. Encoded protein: CARGGRGPYNEQYF.

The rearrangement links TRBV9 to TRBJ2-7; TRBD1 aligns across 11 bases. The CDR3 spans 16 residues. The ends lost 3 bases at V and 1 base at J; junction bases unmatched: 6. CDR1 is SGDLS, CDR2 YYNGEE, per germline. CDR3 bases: TGTGCCAGCAGCGGAGGACAGGGGGCATTTTCCTACGAGCAGTACTTC. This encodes CASSGGQGAFSYEQYF.

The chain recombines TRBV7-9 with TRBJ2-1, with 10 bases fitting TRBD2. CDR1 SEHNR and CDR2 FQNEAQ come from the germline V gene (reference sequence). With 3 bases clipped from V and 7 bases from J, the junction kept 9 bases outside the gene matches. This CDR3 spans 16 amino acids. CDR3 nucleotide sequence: TGTGCCAGCAGCTTGCCAACTAGCGGGATTCATAATGAGCAGTTCTTC. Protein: CASSLPTSGIHNEQFF.

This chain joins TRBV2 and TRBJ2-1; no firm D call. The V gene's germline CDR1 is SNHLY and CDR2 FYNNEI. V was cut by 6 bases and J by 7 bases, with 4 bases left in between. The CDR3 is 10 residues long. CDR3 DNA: TGTGCCAGCAGCGAGAATGAGCAGTTCTTC. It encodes CASSENEQFF.

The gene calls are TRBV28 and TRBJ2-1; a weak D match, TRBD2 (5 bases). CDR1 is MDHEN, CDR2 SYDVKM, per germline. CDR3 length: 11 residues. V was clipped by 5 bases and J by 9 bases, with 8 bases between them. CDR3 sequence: CASSAGVEQFF. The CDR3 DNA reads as TGTGCCAGCAGTGCCGGGGTTGAGCAGTTCTTC.

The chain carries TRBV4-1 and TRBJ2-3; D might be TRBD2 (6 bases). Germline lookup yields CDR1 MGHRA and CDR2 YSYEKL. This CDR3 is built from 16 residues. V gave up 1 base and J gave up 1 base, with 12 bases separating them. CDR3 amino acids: CASSQGAREGTDTQYF. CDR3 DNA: TGCGCCAGCAGCCAAGGGGCGAGGGAGGGCACAGATACGCAGTATTTT.

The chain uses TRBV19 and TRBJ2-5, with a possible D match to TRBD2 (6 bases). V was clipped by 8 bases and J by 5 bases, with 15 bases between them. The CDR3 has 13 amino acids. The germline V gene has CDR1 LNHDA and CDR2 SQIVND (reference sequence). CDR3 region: CASATSSVETQYF. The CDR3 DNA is TGTGCCAGTGCAACTTCTAGCGTCGAGACCCAGTACTTC.

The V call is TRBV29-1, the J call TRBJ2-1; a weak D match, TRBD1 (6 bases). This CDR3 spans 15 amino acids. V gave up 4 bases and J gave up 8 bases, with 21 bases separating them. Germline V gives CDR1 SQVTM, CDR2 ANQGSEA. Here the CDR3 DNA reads TGCAGCGTTGTTAGGTCGGCAGGGGATGTCTATGAGCAGTTCTTC. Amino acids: CSVVRSAGDVYEQFF.

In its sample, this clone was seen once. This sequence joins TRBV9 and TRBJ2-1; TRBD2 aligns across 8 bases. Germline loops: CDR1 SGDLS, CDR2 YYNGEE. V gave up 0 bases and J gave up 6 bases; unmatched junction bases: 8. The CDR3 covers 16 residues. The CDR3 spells CASSVARGGLFNEQFF. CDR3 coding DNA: TGTGCCAGCAGCGTAGCACGGGGGGGCCTTTTCAATGAGCAGTTCTTC.

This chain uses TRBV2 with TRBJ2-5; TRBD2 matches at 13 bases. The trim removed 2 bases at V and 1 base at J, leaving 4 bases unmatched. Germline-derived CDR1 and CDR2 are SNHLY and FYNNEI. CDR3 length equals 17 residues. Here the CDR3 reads CASSEMGTSGAQETQYF. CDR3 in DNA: TGTGCCAGCAGTGAAATGGGGACTAGCGGGGCCCAAGAGACCCAGTACTTC.

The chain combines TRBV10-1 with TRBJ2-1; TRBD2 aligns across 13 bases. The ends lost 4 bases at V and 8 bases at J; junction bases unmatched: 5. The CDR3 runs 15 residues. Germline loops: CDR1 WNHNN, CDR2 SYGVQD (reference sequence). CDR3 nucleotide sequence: TGCGCCAGCAGTGTGACTAGCGGGAGGTCCGATGAGCAGTTCTTC. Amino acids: CASSVTSGRSDEQFF.

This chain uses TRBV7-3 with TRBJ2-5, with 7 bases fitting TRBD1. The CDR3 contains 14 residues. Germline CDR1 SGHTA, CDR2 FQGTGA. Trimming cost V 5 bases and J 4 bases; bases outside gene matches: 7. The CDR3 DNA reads TGTGCCAGCAGCCCCCAGACAGGGACAGAGACCCAGTACTTC. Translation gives CASSPQTGTETQYF.

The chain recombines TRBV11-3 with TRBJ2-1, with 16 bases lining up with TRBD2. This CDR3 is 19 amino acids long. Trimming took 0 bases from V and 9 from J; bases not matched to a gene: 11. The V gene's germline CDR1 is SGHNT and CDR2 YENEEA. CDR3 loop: CASSLDGTSGRAAVGEQFF. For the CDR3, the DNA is TGTGCCAGCAGCTTAGATGGGACTAGCGGGAGGGCCGCCGTGGGTGAGCAGTTCTTC.